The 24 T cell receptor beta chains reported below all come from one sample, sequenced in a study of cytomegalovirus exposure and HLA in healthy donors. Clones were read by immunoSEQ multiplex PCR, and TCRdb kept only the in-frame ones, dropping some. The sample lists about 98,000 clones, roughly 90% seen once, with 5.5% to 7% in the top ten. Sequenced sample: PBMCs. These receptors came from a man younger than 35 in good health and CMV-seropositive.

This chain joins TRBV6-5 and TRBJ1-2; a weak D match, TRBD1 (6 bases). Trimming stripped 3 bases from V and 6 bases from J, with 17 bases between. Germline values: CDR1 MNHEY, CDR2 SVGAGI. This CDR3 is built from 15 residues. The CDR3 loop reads CASSYSGVLGDGYTF. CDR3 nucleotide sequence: TGTGCCAGCAGTTATTCAGGGGTTCTCGGCGATGGCTACACCTTC.

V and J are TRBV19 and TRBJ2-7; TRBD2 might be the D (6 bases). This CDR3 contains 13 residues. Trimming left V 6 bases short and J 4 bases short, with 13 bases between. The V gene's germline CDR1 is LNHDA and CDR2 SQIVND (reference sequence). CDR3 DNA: TGTGCCAGTAGGGGGGAGGAAAGGTACGAGCAGTACTTC. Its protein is CASRGEERYEQYF.

CDR3 coding DNA: TGTGCCAGCACCAAAAGGAGGGGTTTGAGCAATGAGCAGTTCTTC. Protein: CASTKRRGLSNEQFF. V is TRBV28 and J is TRBJ2-1, with D possibly being TRBD2 (6 bases). The CDR3 is made up of 15 amino acids. From germline, CDR1 is MDHEN and CDR2 SYDVKM. Trimming removed 7 bases at V and 6 bases at J, with 19 bases between.

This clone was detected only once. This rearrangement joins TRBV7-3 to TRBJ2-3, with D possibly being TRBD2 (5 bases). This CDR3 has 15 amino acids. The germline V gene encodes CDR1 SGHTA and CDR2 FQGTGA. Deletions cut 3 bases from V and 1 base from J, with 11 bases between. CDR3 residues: CASSFPAGGTDTQYF. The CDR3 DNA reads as TGTGCCAGCAGCTTCCCCGCCGGGGGCACAGATACGCAGTATTTT.

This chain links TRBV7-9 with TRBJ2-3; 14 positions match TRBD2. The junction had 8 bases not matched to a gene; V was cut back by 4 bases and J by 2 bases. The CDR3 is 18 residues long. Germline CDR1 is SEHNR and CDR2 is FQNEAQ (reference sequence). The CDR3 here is CASSSRLAGGPITDTQYF. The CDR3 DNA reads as TGTGCCAGCAGCTCTCGACTAGCGGGAGGGCCTATCACAGATACGCAGTATTTT.

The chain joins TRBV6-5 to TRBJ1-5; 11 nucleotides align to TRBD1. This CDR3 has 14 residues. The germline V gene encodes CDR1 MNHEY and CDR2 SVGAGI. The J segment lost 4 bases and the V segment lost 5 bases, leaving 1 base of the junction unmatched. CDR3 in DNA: TGTGCCAGCAGTCGGGACAGGGGGAATCAGCCCCAGCATTTT. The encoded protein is CASSRDRGNQPQHF.

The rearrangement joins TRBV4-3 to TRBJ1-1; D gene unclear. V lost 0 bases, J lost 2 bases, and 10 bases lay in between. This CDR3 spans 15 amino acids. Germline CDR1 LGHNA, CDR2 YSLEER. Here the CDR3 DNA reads TGCGCCAGCAGCCAAGATCCTGGCAGTAACACTGAAGCTTTCTTT. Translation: CASSQDPGSNTEAFF.

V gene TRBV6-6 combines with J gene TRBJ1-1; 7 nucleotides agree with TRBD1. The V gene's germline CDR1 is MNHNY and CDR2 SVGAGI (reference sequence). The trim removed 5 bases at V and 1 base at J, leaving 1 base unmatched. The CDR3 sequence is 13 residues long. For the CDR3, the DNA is TGTGCCAGCAGTAGGACAGGGAACACTGAAGCTTTCTTT. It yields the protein CASSRTGNTEAFF.

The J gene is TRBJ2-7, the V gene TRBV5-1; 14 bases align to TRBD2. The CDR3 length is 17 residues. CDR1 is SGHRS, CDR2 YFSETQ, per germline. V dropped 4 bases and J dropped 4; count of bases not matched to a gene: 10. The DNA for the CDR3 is TGCGCCAGCAGCACAGACGGGACTAGCGGGAGAGTATACGAGCAGTACTTC. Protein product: CASSTDGTSGRVYEQYF.

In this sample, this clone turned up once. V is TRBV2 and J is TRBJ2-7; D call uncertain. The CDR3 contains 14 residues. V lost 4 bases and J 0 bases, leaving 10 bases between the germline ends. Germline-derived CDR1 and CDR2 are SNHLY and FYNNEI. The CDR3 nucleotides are TGTGCCAGCAGTGCACGGGTGGGCTCCTACGAGCAGTACTTC. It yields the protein CASSARVGSYEQYF.

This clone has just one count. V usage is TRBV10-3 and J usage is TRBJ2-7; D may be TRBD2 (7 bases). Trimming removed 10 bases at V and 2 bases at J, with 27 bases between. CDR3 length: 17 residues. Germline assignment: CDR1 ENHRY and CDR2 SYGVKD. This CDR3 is CASRKVGLAGDTYEQYF. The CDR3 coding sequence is TGTGCCAGCAGGAAGGTGGGGCTGGCGGGGGACACCTACGAGCAGTACTTC.

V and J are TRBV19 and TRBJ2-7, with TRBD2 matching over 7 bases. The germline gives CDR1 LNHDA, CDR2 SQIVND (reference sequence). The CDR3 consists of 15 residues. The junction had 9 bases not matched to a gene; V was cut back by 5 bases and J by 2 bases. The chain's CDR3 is CASSARAGSAYEQYF. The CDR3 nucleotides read TGTGCCAGTAGTGCAAGAGCGGGATCGGCCTACGAGCAGTACTTC.

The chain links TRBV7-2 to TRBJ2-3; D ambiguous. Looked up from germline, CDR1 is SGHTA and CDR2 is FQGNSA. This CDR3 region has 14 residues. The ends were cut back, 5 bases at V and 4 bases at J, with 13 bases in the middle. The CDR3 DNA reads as TGTGCCAGCAGCCACCCCCCTAGTTCAGATACGCAGTATTTT. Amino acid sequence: CASSHPPSSDTQYF. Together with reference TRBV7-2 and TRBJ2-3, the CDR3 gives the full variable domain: GAGVSQSPSNKVTEKGKDVELRCDPISGHTALYWYRQSLGQGLEFLIYFQGNSAPDKSGLPSDRFSAERTGGSVSTLTIQRTQQEDSAVYLCASSHPPSSDTQYFGPGTRLTVL.

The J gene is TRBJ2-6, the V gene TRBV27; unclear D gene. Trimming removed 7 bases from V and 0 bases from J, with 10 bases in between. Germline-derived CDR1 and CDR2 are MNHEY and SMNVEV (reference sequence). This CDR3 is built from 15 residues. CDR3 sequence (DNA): TGTGCCAGCAAGCTGAGCCACTCTGGGGCCAACGTCCTGACTTTC. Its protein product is CASKLSHSGANVLTF. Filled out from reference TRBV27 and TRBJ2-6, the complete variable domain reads EAQVTQNPRYLITVTGKKLTVTCSQNMNHEYMSWYRQDPGLGLRQIYYSMNVEVTDKGDVPEGYKVSRKEKRNFPLILESPSPNQTSLYFCASKLSHSGANVLTFGAGSRLTVL.

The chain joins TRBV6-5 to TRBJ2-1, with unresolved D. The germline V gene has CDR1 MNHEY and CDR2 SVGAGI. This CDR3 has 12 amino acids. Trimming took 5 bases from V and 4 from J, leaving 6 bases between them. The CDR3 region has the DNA TGTGCCAGCAGTGAGAATTACAATGAGCAGTTCTTC. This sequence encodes CASSENYNEQFF.

The CDR3 nucleotides are TGTGCCAGTAGTACATATGGACAGGGCTACGACGAGCAGTACTTC. Translating gives CASSTYGQGYDEQYF. The genes are TRBV19 and TRBJ2-7; 8 positions match TRBD1. The V gene's germline CDR1 is LNHDA and CDR2 SQIVND (reference sequence). V lost 4 bases, J lost 5 bases, and 10 bases stayed unmatched. The CDR3 has 15 amino acids. The whole variable domain, filled in from reference TRBV19 and TRBJ2-7, reads DGGITQSPKYLFRKEGQNVTLSCEQNLNHDAMYWYRQDPGQGLRLIYYSQIVNDFQKGDIAEGYSVSREKKESFPLTVTSAQKNPTAFYLCASSTYGQGYDEQYFGPGTRLTVT.

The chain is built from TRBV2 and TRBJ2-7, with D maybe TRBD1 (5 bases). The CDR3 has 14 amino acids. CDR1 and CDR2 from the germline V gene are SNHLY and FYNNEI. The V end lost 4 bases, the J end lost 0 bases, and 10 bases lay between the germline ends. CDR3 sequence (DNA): TGTGCCAGCAGTGTCGACAGAAGCTCCTACGAGCAGTACTTC. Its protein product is CASSVDRSSYEQYF.

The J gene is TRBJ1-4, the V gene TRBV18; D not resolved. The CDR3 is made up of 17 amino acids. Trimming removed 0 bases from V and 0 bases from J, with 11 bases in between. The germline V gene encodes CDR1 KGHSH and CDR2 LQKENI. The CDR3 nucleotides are TGTGCCAGCTCACCACCGTTGGCGGCTGCAACTAATGAAAAACTGTTTTTT. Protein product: CASSPPLAAATNEKLFF.

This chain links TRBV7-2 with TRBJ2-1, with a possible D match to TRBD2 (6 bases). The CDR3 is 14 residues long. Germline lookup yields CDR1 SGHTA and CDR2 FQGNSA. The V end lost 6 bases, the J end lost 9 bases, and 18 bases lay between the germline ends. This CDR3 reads CASRSTSLLSEQFF. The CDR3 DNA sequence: TGTGCCAGCAGATCGACTAGTCTGCTAAGTGAGCAGTTCTTC.

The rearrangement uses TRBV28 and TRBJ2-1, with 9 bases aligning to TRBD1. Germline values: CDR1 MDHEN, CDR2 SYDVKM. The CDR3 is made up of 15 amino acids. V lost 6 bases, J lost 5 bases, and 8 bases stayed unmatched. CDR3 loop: CASRSPRTGDNEQFF. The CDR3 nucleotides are TGTGCCAGCAGGTCACCTCGGACAGGGGACAATGAGCAGTTCTTC. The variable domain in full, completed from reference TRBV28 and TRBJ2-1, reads DVKVTQSSRYLVKRTGEKVFLECVQDMDHENMFWYRQDPGLGLRLIYFSYDVKMKEKGDIPEGYSVSREKKERFSLILESASTNQTSMYLCASRSPRTGDNEQFFGPGTRLTVL.

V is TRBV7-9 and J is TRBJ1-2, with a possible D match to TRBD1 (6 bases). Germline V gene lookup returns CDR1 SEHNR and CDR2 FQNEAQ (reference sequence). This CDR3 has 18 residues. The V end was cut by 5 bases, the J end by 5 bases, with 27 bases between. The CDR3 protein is CASSLTDSRQSGIYGYTF. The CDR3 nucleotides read TGTGCCAGCAGCCTTACGGACAGCCGACAGTCGGGGATATATGGCTACACCTTC. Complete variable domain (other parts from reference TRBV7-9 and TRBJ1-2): DTGVSQNPRHKITKRGQNVTFRCDPISEHNRLYWYRQTLGQGPEFLTYFQNEAQLEKSRLLSDRFSAERPKGSFSTLEIQRTEQGDSAMYLCASSLTDSRQSGIYGYTFGSGTRLTVV.

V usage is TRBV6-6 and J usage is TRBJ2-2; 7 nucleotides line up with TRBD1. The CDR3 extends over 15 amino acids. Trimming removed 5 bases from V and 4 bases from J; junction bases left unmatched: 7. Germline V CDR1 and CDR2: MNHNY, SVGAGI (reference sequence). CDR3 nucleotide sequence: TGTGCCAGCAGTACCCGGGACAGCTTCACCGGGGAGCTGTTTTTT. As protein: CASSTRDSFTGELFF.

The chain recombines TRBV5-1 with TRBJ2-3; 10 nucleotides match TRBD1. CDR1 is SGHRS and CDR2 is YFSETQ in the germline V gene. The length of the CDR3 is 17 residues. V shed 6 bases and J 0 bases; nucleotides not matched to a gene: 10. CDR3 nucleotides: TGCGCCAGCAATACCGGGACAGGGGATGGTAGCACAGATACGCAGTATTTT. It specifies CASNTGTGDGSTDTQYF.

The CDR3 loop reads CASSQDRDETQYF. As DNA, the CDR3 is TGTGCCAGTAGTCAGGACAGGGATGAGACCCAGTACTTC. J is TRBJ2-5 and V is TRBV19; 8 positions match TRBD1. Germline V gives CDR1 LNHDA, CDR2 SQIVND (reference sequence). CDR3 length: 13 amino acids. V lost 5 bases to trimming and J lost 5 bases; unmatched junction nucleotides: 4.